One T cell receptor (beta chain) is described in this entry. Its antigen is still unknown. This record belongs to a study of T-cell memory formation after mild COVID-19. Study in general: The two donors had largely donor-specific TCR clusters.

5'RACE, which relied on constant-segment primers, yielded TCR alpha and TCR beta cDNA libraries carrying sample barcodes and UMIs. TCRdb used MiXCR to reprocess the 5' RACE reads, holding one entry per CDR3 protein. The profile shows some 160,000 distinct CDR3 sequences, roughly 28% of them singletons. Study-wide results and caveats: A balance of CD4 and CD8 characterized clones contracting day 15 to 85, whereas later expanders leaned CD4+.

Germline values: CDR1 LGHDT, CDR2 YNNKEL (reference sequence). With 4 bases clipped from V and 4 bases from J, the junction kept 8 bases outside the gene matches. This CDR3 contains 15 residues. The V and J genes are TRBV3-1 and TRBJ1-2; 8 nucleotides align to TRBD1. This clonotype was sampled from an adult woman who had mild COVID-19 (a few samples of this study predate the infection). Cell type and time point are not known. Sequencing was carried out using PBMCs or a T cell subset sorted from them (not recorded which). CDR3 nucleotides: TGTGCCAGCAGCCCTCGGACAGGGACACTCTATGGCTACACCTTC. It specifies CASSPRTGTLYGYTF.